This TCR beta chain came from a study of Ad26.COV2.S vaccination and SARS-CoV-2 variants. Study observations and caveats: Individuals receiving vaccine had higher spike-specific TCR breadth than placebo recipients did.

Documented treatment: some 20 received Ad26.COV2.S at low or high dose, single or two shots; a few received placebo; per-sample allocation not given. Day 63 after the first vaccine or placebo injection was the time point for sampling. Trimming shortened V by 6 bases and J by 6 bases, and 6 bases separated the two germline ends. The germline V gene has CDR1 MDHEN and CDR2 SYDVKM. The CDR3 extends over 11 amino acids. This clone was recorded once. Antigen specificity is unknown. Assay: immunoSEQ multiplex PCR; the TCRdb copy retains only in-frame clones and omits some. The sample comprises about 350,000 clones, about 89% of which are singletons, and around 5% rests with the top ten.

The genes are TRBV28 and TRBJ2-1; D is uncertain. Sequenced here: peripheral blood, sampled in a trial of Ad26.COV2.S vaccine versus placebo. The receptor's source is a person aged 18 to 65 who received the Ad26.COV2.S COVID-19 vaccine or a placebo. CDR3: CASSSSNEQFF. CDR3 bases: TGTGCCAGCAGCAGTTCCAATGAGCAGTTCTTC.